This passage covers 14 T cell receptor beta chains from one sample sequenced in a study of regulatory T cells in long-lasting Graves disease. Both iRepertoire HTBI primers and Arm-PCR of CDR3 regions were used to build the TCR beta libraries. MiXCR, applied by TCRdb to the multiplex PCR reads, yields one record per CDR3 protein. This table holds approximately 560,000 distinct CDR3 sequences, about 16% found once. Time point indicated: newly diagnosed GD, antithyroid drugs for less than 3 months. The TCR library used RNA extracted from PBMCs. The sample was also linked to a second study, of T cells in Graves' hyperthyroidism and ophthalmopathy.

Sequencing was performed on peripheral blood mononuclear cells (PBMCs), taken at new diagnosis, from a patient treated with antithyroid drugs. Receptors were obtained from a man aged 18 to 29 with Graves disease.

This clonotype was seen repeatedly, ten times or more. The rearrangement uses TRBV11-3 and TRBJ2-1, with TRBD2 matching over 7 bases. The germline V gene encodes CDR1 SGHNT and CDR2 YENEEA. The length of the CDR3 is 15 residues. V gave up 6 bases and J gave up 7 bases; unmatched junction bases: 12. The CDR3 loop reads CASSSGTLGGNEQFF. The CDR3 coding sequence is TGTGCCAGCAGTTCCGGGACTCTGGGGGGGAATGAGCAGTTCTTC.

This clonotype was counted only a few times. V and J are TRBV12-3 or TRBV12-4 and TRBJ1-5, with a weak D call TRBD1 (6 bases). The V end was cut by 10 bases, the J end by 6 bases, with 13 bases between. This CDR3 is built from 12 residues. The CDR3 region is CATSRDTQPQHF. The CDR3 DNA reads as TGTGCCACCTCCAGGGACACTCAGCCCCAGCATTTT.

At least ten counts were recorded for this clonotype. The chain has TRBV30 and TRBJ2-1, with 8 bases aligning to TRBD2. The V gene end was trimmed by 0 bases and the J gene end by 10 bases; junction bases not matched to a gene: 5. The V gene's germline CDR1 is GTSNPN and CDR2 SVGIG (reference sequence). This CDR3 region has 13 residues. Here the CDR3 reads CAWSVRLAGEQFF. The CDR3 DNA reads as TGTGCCTGGAGTGTACGCCTAGCGGGCGAGCAGTTCTTC.

Only a few counts were recorded for this clonotype. This chain joins TRBV7-9 and TRBJ2-1, with 13 bases that match TRBD2. This CDR3 is built from 18 residues. Germline CDR1 SEHNR, CDR2 FQNEAQ (reference sequence). J was trimmed by 4 bases and V by 5 bases; bases with no gene match: 11. DNA of the CDR3: TGTGCCAGCAGCCCTCAGACTAGCGGGAGGTTCTCTTACAATGAGCAGTTCTTC. Encoded protein: CASSPQTSGRFSYNEQFF.

This sequence joins TRBV5-1 and TRBJ2-3, with TRBD2 matching 9 bases. The length of the CDR3 is 15 residues. Germline V gives CDR1 SGHRS, CDR2 YFSETQ. V lost 4 bases and J lost 5; bases outside the gene matches: 8. CDR3 protein: CASSPVAGVVDTQYF. In nucleotides, the CDR3 is TGCGCCAGCAGCCCGGTAGCGGGAGTTGTAGATACGCAGTATTTT.

The V and J genes are TRBV6-1 and TRBJ2-7; D not resolved. Germline assignment: CDR1 MNHNS and CDR2 SASEGT. CDR3 length equals 14 residues. V gave up 6 bases and J gave up 0 bases, with 12 bases separating them. The CDR3 nucleotides are TGTGCCAGCAGGTCCGTCGAGGTCTCCTACGAGCAGTACTTC. This encodes CASRSVEVSYEQYF.

This chain joins TRBV28 and TRBJ2-1; tentatively, D is TRBD1 or TRBD2 (5 bases each). V was cut by 6 bases and J by 0 bases, with 9 bases left in between. CDR1 and CDR2 (germline): MDHEN, SYDVKM. There are 14 residues in the CDR3. In DNA, the CDR3 is TGTGCCAGCAGATTGAGGGGCTCCTACAATGAGCAGTTCTTC. This codes for CASRLRGSYNEQFF. The full variable domain, completed using reference TRBV28 and TRBJ2-1, is DVKVTQSSRYLVKRTGEKVFLECVQDMDHENMFWYRQDPGLGLRLIYFSYDVKMKEKGDIPEGYSVSREKKERFSLILESASTNQTSMYLCASRLRGSYNEQFFGPGTRLTVL.

This clonotype came up many times. This chain joins TRBV28 and TRBJ2-7; 8 nucleotides agree with TRBD2. V was pared by 6 bases and J by 4 bases, with 14 bases of the junction left unmatched. The length of the CDR3 is 16 residues. The germline V gene has CDR1 MDHEN and CDR2 SYDVKM. The CDR3, as DNA: TGTGCCAGCAGGGGGCCCCTAGGACTAGCCGGGTACGAGCAGTACTTC. This sequence encodes CASRGPLGLAGYEQYF. Combining the CDR3 with reference TRBV28 and TRBJ2-7 gives the whole variable domain DVKVTQSSRYLVKRTGEKVFLECVQDMDHENMFWYRQDPGLGLRLIYFSYDVKMKEKGDIPEGYSVSREKKERFSLILESASTNQTSMYLCASRGPLGLAGYEQYFGPGTRLTVT.

V is TRBV9 and J is TRBJ2-7; perhaps TRBD2 as D (5 bases). Germline V lookup: CDR1 SGDLS, CDR2 YYNGEE. The CDR3 spans 13 residues. Trimming took 0 bases from V and 6 from J, leaving 10 bases between them. The CDR3 loop reads CASSVGKRGEQYF. The CDR3 DNA sequence: TGTGCCAGCAGCGTAGGTAAACGGGGCGAGCAGTACTTC.

This clonotype was seen at least ten times. The genes are TRBV20-1 and TRBJ2-3; 8 bases are shared with TRBD1. With V trimmed by 1 base and J by 2 bases, 11 bases remained unmatched. The CDR3 consists of 17 residues. From germline, CDR1 is DFQATT and CDR2 SNEGSKA (reference sequence). The chain's CDR3 is CSARASGGVPDTDTQYF. In nucleotides, the CDR3 is TGCAGTGCTAGAGCCTCAGGGGGCGTTCCGGACACAGATACGCAGTATTTT.

This clonotype was counted only a few times. A read error may account for a junction end that differs from germline. The chain employs TRBV5-1 and TRBJ1-3, with a weak D call TRBD1 (5 bases). Germline loops: CDR1 SGHRS, CDR2 YFSETQ. The CDR3 runs 16 residues. The DNA for the CDR3 is TGTGCCAGCAGCCTTGGGACTTACAGCTCTGGAAACACCATATATTTT. It codes for CASSLGTYSSGNTIYF.

The CDR3 reads CASREQGAPYGYTF. The CDR3 nucleotides are TGTGCCAGCAGAGAACAGGGGGCCCCATATGGCTACACCTTC. This rearrangement joins TRBV27 to TRBJ1-2, with 9 positions matching TRBD1. Germline CDR1 reads MNHEY; CDR2 reads SMNVEV (reference sequence). This CDR3 is built from 14 residues. V lost 6 bases and J lost 5; bases outside the gene matches: 7.

This clonotype was seen only a few times. One end of the junction does not line up with germline, which may come from a read error. This chain uses TRBV5-1 with TRBJ2-1, with D unclear. This CDR3 spans 14 amino acids. In germline, CDR1 is SGHRS, CDR2 YFSETQ. This CDR3 reads CASSLGYGYSEQFF. The CDR3 bases are TGCGCCAGCAGCTTGGGATACGGGTACAGTGAGCAGTTCTTC.

There are many counts of this clonotype. The J gene is TRBJ2-7, the V gene TRBV5-6; unclear D gene. The CDR3 has 13 amino acids. The V and J ends lost 0 bases and 3 bases respectively, with 7 bases between them. Germline values: CDR1 SGHDT, CDR2 YYEEEE. As DNA, the CDR3 is TGTGCCAGCAGCTTGGATAGGGACTACGAGCAGTACTTC. Encoded protein: CASSLDRDYEQYF. Full variable domain (outside the CDR3, taken from reference TRBV5-6 and TRBJ2-7): DAGVTQSPTHLIKTRGQQVTLRCSPKSGHDTVSWYQQALGQGPQFIFQYYEEEERQRGNFPDRFSGHQFPNYSSELNVNALLLGDSALYLCASSLDRDYEQYFGPGTRLTVT.